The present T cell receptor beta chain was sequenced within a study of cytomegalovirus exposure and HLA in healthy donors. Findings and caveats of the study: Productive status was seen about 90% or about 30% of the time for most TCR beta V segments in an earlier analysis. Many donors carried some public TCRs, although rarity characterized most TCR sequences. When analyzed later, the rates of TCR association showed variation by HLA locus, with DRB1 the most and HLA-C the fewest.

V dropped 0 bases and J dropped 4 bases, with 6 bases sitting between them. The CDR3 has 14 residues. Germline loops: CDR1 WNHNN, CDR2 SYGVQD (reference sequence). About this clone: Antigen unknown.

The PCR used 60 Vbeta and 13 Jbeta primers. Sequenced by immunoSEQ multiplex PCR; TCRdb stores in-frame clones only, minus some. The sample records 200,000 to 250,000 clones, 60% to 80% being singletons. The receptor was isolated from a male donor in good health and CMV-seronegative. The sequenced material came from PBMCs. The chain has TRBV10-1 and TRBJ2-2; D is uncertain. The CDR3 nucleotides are TGCGCCAGCAGTGAGTCGCGCGTCACCGGGGAGCTGTTTTTT. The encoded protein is CASSESRVTGELFF.